In its sample, the clone carrying this TCR beta chain ranks as medium-sized (0.01 to 0.1%). This sample is part of a study of HIV-infected patients and healthy controls. Reverse transcription used 450 to 550 ng RNA and constant-region primers for alpha and beta. Alpha and beta chain libraries were made separately by chain-specific third strand synthesis with multiplexing indices. TCRdb itself ran the 5' RACE reads through MiXCR, one entry per CDR3 protein. The table shows roughly 22,000 distinct CDR3 sequences, with 8.5% occurring only once. No cell fractionation was done, so the repertoire covers all unsorted peripheral blood T cells. V lost 7 bases and J lost 5, with 18 bases in between. This CDR3 has 15 residues. Germline V CDR1 and CDR2: MNHEY, SMNVEV (reference sequence).

Material for sequencing was blood. The receptor was derived from an adult in good health. The chain joins TRBV27 to TRBJ2-1; tentatively, D is TRBD2 (6 bases). Here the CDR3 DNA reads TGTGCCAGCATCGCCGGGACTCCCCACCACAATGAGCAGTTCTTC. This encodes CASIAGTPHHNEQFF.